Listed here is a single T cell receptor (beta chain). The CDR3 totals 16 residues. Germline V gene sequence: CDR1 LNHDA, CDR2 SQIVND (reference sequence). Deletions cut 10 bases from V and 1 base from J, with 20 bases between. The sample comes from a study of blood T cell repertoires in COVID-19. Study in general: Donors in the United States, Italy and Spain gave samples during acute or convalescent COVID-19. T cells, B-cell-depleted T cells, or PBMCs supplied cDNA or gDNA.

Authors' data handling: Amplification with reference gene primers provided the estimates of nucleated cell counts. The method was immunoSEQ multiplex PCR; TCRdb's version includes in-frame clones alone and lacks a portion of them. V and J calls and clone size come straight from that table; D and trimming were deduced from the DNA. The top ten hold 3.6% of the sample, which has 200,000 to 250,000 clones, approximately 86% seen once. The clonotype was recovered from a woman older than 75 with acute or convalescent COVID-19. The chain has TRBV19 and TRBJ1-5; D is undetermined. The sample consisted of peripheral blood. CDR3 bases: TGTGCCACCTCCTTAATTCACTTTTTGAGCAATCAGCCCCAGCATTTT. Protein product: CATSLIHFLSNQPQHF.